The T cell receptor beta chain described here comes from a study of blood T cell repertoires in COVID-19. At the level of the study: T cells, B-cell-depleted T cells, or PBMCs provided the cDNA or gDNA that served as material.

Deletions cut 0 bases from V and 3 bases from J, with 6 bases between. CDR1 and CDR2 (germline): SGHRS, YFSETQ. CDR3 length: 13 residues. It was during active infection that Seattle patients were enrolled and then longitudinally followed. Under the authors' procedure: Researchers report that nucleated cell counts were estimated from reference gene primer amplification. The repertoire was sequenced with immunoSEQ multiplex PCR; TCRdb's copy has only in-frame clones and lacks some. V and J calls and clone size are those listed in that table; D and trimming were worked out from the DNA. This sample has about 200,000 clones, with around 87% found just once.

The sample comprised peripheral blood. The rearrangement joins TRBV5-1 to TRBJ2-5, with a weak D call TRBD1 (5 bases). This clonotype was obtained from a woman aged 50 to 60 with COVID-19, enrolled during active disease. The CDR3 nucleotides are TGCGCCAGCAGCTTGGCAGGGAAAGAGACCCAGTACTTC. Amino acids: CASSLAGKETQYF. Supplemented by reference TRBV5-1 and TRBJ2-5, the full variable domain reads KAGVTQTPRYLIKTRGQQVTLSCSPISGHRSVSWYQQTPGQGLQFLFEYFSETQRNKGNFPGRFSGRQFSNSRSEMNVSTLELGDSALYLCASSLAGKETQYFGPGTRLLVL.